The 13 T cell receptor beta chains reported below all come from one sample, sequenced in a study of Ad26.COV2.S vaccination and SARS-CoV-2 variants. TCRdb keeps only in-frame clones here, not all; method: immunoSEQ multiplex PCR. The top ten clones hold 1.5% to 2% of a sample with about half a million clones, roughly nine tenths of them seen once. Treatment of the sample: 19 received Ad26.COV2.S at low or high dose, single or two shots; about 5 received placebo; per-sample allocation not given. Samples were taken on day 63 after the first vaccine or placebo injection. The material sequenced was peripheral blood, taken in a trial of Ad26.COV2.S vaccine versus placebo. These receptors were collected from a person aged 18-60 years who received the Ad26.COV2.S COVID-19 vaccine or a placebo.

The CDR3, as DNA: TGTGCCAGCAGCTTAGACGGGGGGGCAACCGGGGAGCTGTTTTTT. It translates to CASSLDGGATGELFF. The rearrangement uses TRBV5-4 and TRBJ2-2; 8 bases fit TRBD2. Trimming cost V 2 bases and J 5 bases; bases outside gene matches: 5. This CDR3 is built from 15 residues. Germline CDR1 and CDR2: SGHNT and YYREEE (reference sequence).

The chain uses TRBV7-9 and TRBJ2-2; possibly TRBD2 for D (5 bases). The CDR3 is 15 amino acids. Germline V gives CDR1 SEHNR, CDR2 FQNEAQ (reference sequence). The V end lost 6 bases, the J end lost 5 bases, and 16 bases lay between the germline ends. The CDR3 region is CASRGNSGETGELFF. The CDR3 DNA sequence: TGTGCCAGCAGGGGGAACTCCGGGGAAACCGGGGAGCTGTTTTTT.

The V and J genes are TRBV5-6 and TRBJ2-2; D unclear. This CDR3 comprises 13 residues. Trimming removed 0 bases at V and 9 bases at J, with 9 bases between. The germline CDR1 and CDR2 sequences are SGHDT and YYEEEE. The CDR3 DNA reads TGTGCCAGCAGCTTGGGTCGAGTCAGGGAGCTGTTTTTT. Translating gives CASSLGRVRELFF.

The chain joins TRBV10-3 to TRBJ2-1, with a possible D match to TRBD1 (5 bases). This CDR3 comprises 12 residues. Germline assignment: CDR1 ENHRY and CDR2 SYGVKD. V was clipped by 2 bases and J by 7 bases, with 6 bases between them. CDR3 sequence (DNA): TGTGCCATCAGTGAGGGGGCGAATGAGCAGTTCTTC. It is translated as CAISEGANEQFF.

This clone is a singleton in its sample. V gene TRBV5-1 combines with J gene TRBJ1-1; the match to TRBD1 covers 7 bases. This CDR3 region has 15 residues. CDR1 is SGHRS, CDR2 YFSETQ, per germline. The J segment lost 1 base and the V segment lost 0 bases, leaving 3 bases of the junction unmatched. The CDR3 coding sequence is TGCGCCAGCAGCTTGGCGGGGACAGAGAACACTGAAGCTTTCTTT. Its protein is CASSLAGTENTEAFF.

The table lists this clone with a count of one. The chain joins TRBV4-2 to TRBJ1-6, with 7 positions matching TRBD1. This CDR3 has 16 residues. CDR1 LGHNA and CDR2 YNFKEQ come from the germline V gene. The V segment lost 5 bases and the J segment 5 bases; nucleotides outside the gene matches: 9. CDR3 sequence (DNA): TGTGCCAGCAGCTCACGACAGGGAGCAAATAATTCACCCCTCCACTTT. Amino acids: CASSSRQGANNSPLHF.

CDR3 DNA sequence: TGTGCCAGCAGTCCATGGACTAGCGGGAGTTTCAATGAGCAGTTCTTC. Its translation is CASSPWTSGSFNEQFF. The rearrangement links TRBV6-2 or TRBV6-3 to TRBJ2-1; 13 bases match TRBD2. CDR3 length: 16 residues. Germline V lookup: CDR1 MNHEY, CDR2 SVGEGT. V was pared by 5 bases and J by 6 bases, with 7 bases of the junction left unmatched.

The V call is TRBV11-2, the J call TRBJ1-1, with D maybe TRBD1 (5 bases). Germline CDR1 is SGHAT and CDR2 is FQNNGV. CDR3 length equals 13 residues. Trimming removed 5 bases from V and 1 base from J, with 8 bases in between. The CDR3 bases are TGTGCCAGCAGCCCGACAGAGAACACTGAAGCTTTCTTT. It codes for CASSPTENTEAFF.

This clone was detected once. The chain links TRBV5-1 to TRBJ1-4; a weak D match, TRBD1 (5 bases). Germline V gene lookup returns CDR1 SGHRS and CDR2 YFSETQ. The V end was cut by 4 bases, the J end by 7 bases, with 17 bases between. This CDR3 is built from 15 residues. CDR3 loop: CASSPIRGWGEKLFF. CDR3 in DNA: TGCGCCAGCAGCCCGATAAGGGGTTGGGGTGAAAAACTGTTTTTT.

The J gene is TRBJ2-1, the V gene TRBV9; D assignment may be TRBD1 or TRBD2 (6 bases each). The CDR3 extends over 15 amino acids. Per the germline V gene, CDR1 is SGDLS and CDR2 is YYNGEE. The V gene lost 0 bases and the J gene lost 12 bases, with 19 bases spanning the gap. For the CDR3, the DNA is TGTGCCAGCAGCGTAGCTGGGGGCAGGGAGGCCGGGCAGTTCTTC. The encoded protein is CASSVAGGREAGQFF.

The chain uses TRBV9 and TRBJ2-3; the match to TRBD2 covers 9 bases. Germline trimming cut 7 bases from V and 7 bases from J; bases unmatched to any gene: 25. The germline V gene encodes CDR1 SGDLS and CDR2 YYNGEE. The length of the CDR3 is 19 residues. CDR3 loop: CASGAREGVAGVPHHTQYF. The CDR3 region has the DNA TGTGCCAGCGGCGCCCGTGAGGGGGTAGCGGGGGTTCCCCACCATACGCAGTATTTT. Filled out from reference TRBV9 and TRBJ2-3, the complete variable domain reads DSGVTQTPKHLITATGQRVTLRCSPRSGDLSVYWYQQSLDQGLQFLIQYYNGEERAKGNILERFSAQQFPDLHSELNLSSLELGDSALYFCASGAREGVAGVPHHTQYFGPGTRLTVL.

The J gene is TRBJ2-2, the V gene TRBV5-1; D gene uncertain. CDR1 SGHRS and CDR2 YFSETQ come from the germline V gene. V was clipped by 0 bases and J by 0 bases, with 9 bases between them. CDR3 length equals 16 residues. Written as DNA, the CDR3 is TGCGCCAGCAGCTTGGTAGTGATATCGAACACCGGGGAGCTGTTTTTT. Encoded protein: CASSLVVISNTGELFF.

The chain carries TRBV6-1 and TRBJ1-2; the D gene is possibly TRBD1 (5 bases). The germline V gene has CDR1 MNHNS and CDR2 SASEGT. Trimming shortened V by 2 bases and J by 5 bases, and 15 bases separated the two germline ends. The CDR3 spans 15 residues. The DNA of the CDR3 is TGTGCCAGCAGTGAACAGCTGGGGACGGATTATGGCTACACCTTC. It yields the protein CASSEQLGTDYGYTF.